These T cell receptor beta chains were read from a single sample in a study of T cell repertoires in cytomegalovirus infection. TCRdb reprocessed the reads via MiXCR and lists one record per CDR3 protein. The data hold roughly 920,000 distinct CDR3 sequences, with roughly 31% observed a single time. These receptors have no identified antigens. Sequences were derived from cultured CD8+ T cells from PBMCs, sampled from culture after CMV antigen stimulation. These receptors all stem from a human donor in good health (CMV status not recorded). Some clones in this sample may be carry-over from other donors' samples. Both conserved end residues are trimmed from each CDR3. Fields, in order: J gene, V gene, CDR3 protein.

TRBJ1-2 TRBV7-9 ASSSPRTRVGYGYT
TRBJ2-5 TRBV12-3/TRBV12-4 ASSLYQETQY
TRBJ1-4 TRBV12-3/TRBV12-4 ASSYYRAANEKLF
TRBJ2-1 TRBV4-3 ASSPSGEGFYNEQF
TRBJ1-4 TRBV7-8 ASSLSDTPRATNEKLF
TRBJ2-5 TRBV19 ASRGLTQETQY
TRBJ2-1 TRBV14 ASSRESGGVGNEQF
TRBJ1-1 TRBV4-1 ASSQDPNTEAF
TRBJ2-3 TRBV7-8 ASSLAERESTDTQY
TRBJ2-2 TRBV6-5 ASRRDFTNTGELF
TRBJ1-1 TRBV20-1 SAFDGADYTEAF
TRBJ1-5 TRBV27 ANRIQGARGNQPQH
TRBJ1-1 TRBV7-9 ASSLNQNPMNTEAF
TRBJ2-7 TRBV10-3 AISESEDRGRGYEQY
TRBJ2-2 TRBV6-6 ASRDGVFNTGELF
TRBJ1-1 TRBV7-9 ASSGATEAF
TRBJ2-3 TRBV4-1 ASSQGRGRRTDTQY
TRBJ2-1 TRBV11-2 VSSRFPGLVLEQF
TRBJ2-3 TRBV7-9 ASNQPPAGRVKDTQY
TRBJ2-1 TRBV28 ASSGGRTYNEQF
TRBJ2-1 TRBV27 AKNTKRDRGQEDEQF
TRBJ1-1 TRBV5-4 ASSSPGGGENTEAF
TRBJ1-4 TRBV7-8 ASSTNIATNEKLF
TRBJ1-5 TRBV19 ATGERSNQPQH
TRBJ2-5 TRBV7-2 ASSFGTGPQETQY
TRBJ2-7 TRBV12-3/TRBV12-4 ASSPPFGYEQY
TRBJ1-2 TRBV11-1 ASSLVAASRGYT
TRBJ1-2 TRBV2 ASSELSVGRRNGYT
TRBJ2-1 TRBV6-5 ASSYSASGSYNEQF
TRBJ2-5 TRBV6-5 ASGRFLSVQETQY
TRBJ1-5 TRBV10-2 ASSGFRGLGSNQPQH
TRBJ1-3 TRBV12-3/TRBV12-4 ASSLTPSSGNTIY
TRBJ1-2 TRBV5-4 ASSLVGAANYGYT
TRBJ1-1 TRBV7-2 ASSQYTEAF
TRBJ2-2 TRBV7-9 ASSYSYQGVSTGELF
TRBJ2-5 TRBV7-8 ASSPGQAYQETQY
TRBJ2-3 TRBV7-6 ASSLGGERTDTQY
TRBJ2-7 TRBV4-2 ASSQVPRGADYEQY
TRBJ2-5 TRBV19 ASRVRGQETQY
TRBJ2-2 TRBV6-2/TRBV6-3 ATTAFNTGELF
TRBJ2-7 TRBV7-8 ASSFGLAEYKHY
TRBJ2-2 TRBV6-5 ASSYWGEGGGELF
TRBJ2-5 TRBV7-6 ASSLAQGETQY
TRBJ2-2 TRBV27 ASSLFGTSGTGELF
TRBJ1-6 TRBV12-3/TRBV12-4 ASSFNPTGGISSYNSPLH
TRBJ1-2 TRBV6-1 ASSETGAANYGYT
TRBJ1-1 TRBV5-1 ASSLQGYTEAF
TRBJ2-2 TRBV6-6 ASSYKAGPNTGELF
TRBJ2-3 TRBV27 ASSWGGTDTQY
TRBJ2-2 TRBV5-4 ASSLDRQRDTGELF
TRBJ1-2 TRBV7-8 ASSPGARSGYT
TRBJ1-1 TRBV7-9 ASTKVHGSTEAF
TRBJ2-1 TRBV15 ATSRAGGGAGNEQF
TRBJ2-2 TRBV7-6 ASSLLGGPTGELF
TRBJ2-1 TRBV6-1 ASSEAYWDTGNNEQF
TRBJ1-6 TRBV6-5 ASTYSGSANSPLH
TRBJ1-2 TRBV7-6 ASSPSERSMNYGYT
TRBJ1-1 TRBV19 ASSTGPEGTEAF
TRBJ2-1 TRBV6-6 ASRFRVLGDDEQF